These 29 T cell receptor beta chains share one sample of origin, sequenced in a study of blood T cell repertoires in COVID-19 (dated by TCRdb to 2020 to 2022). Receptor amplification or capture employed the immunoSEQ multiplex PCR assay. TCRdb limited this immuneACCESS table to in-frame rearrangements with V and J called. A share of clones is missing; checked studies link under half to unresolved V genes, and the rest is unexplained. In all, the sample holds roughly 230,000 clones, and approximately 80% of those were seen once. The ten largest clonotypes hold about 3.4% of the sample. The specimen was PBMCs or T cells enriched from blood (not recorded which). Receptors were obtained from a woman in her sixties who had recovered from COVID-19.

The chain has TRBV6-6 and TRBJ1-1; perhaps TRBD1 as D (5 bases). The V end lost 2 bases, the J end lost 5 bases, and 15 bases lay between the germline ends. The CDR3 is made up of 15 amino acids. Per germline, CDR1 MNHNY and CDR2 SVGAGI (reference sequence). As DNA, the CDR3 is TGTGCCAGCAGTTACCCGCGCAGGGTGGAGACTGAAGCTTTCTTT. It translates to CASSYPRRVETEAFF.

This clone was seen once. The gene calls are TRBV4-1 and TRBJ2-7; 7 bases are a match to TRBD2. V lost 0 bases to trimming and J lost 7 bases; unmatched junction nucleotides: 21. Germline CDR1 and CDR2: MGHRA and YSYEKL. CDR3 size: 19 residues. CDR3: CASSQESGVAGGNALEQYF. CDR3 bases: TGCGCCAGCAGCCAAGAGTCGGGAGTAGCGGGTGGAAACGCGTTGGAGCAGTACTTC.

V gene TRBV5-1 combines with J gene TRBJ2-3, with a weak D call TRBD2 (5 bases). The CDR3 has 14 amino acids. CDR1 is SGHRS and CDR2 is YFSETQ in the germline V gene. Trimming took off 4 bases at V and 6 bases at J, with 15 bases between the two ends. The CDR3 protein is CASSPLEARDTQYF. CDR3 in DNA: TGCGCCAGCAGCCCCTTGGAGGCCCGGGATACGCAGTATTTT.

The table lists this clone with a few counts. This chain uses TRBV27 with TRBJ1-1; D ambiguous. Trimming left V 5 bases short and J 4 bases short, with 23 bases between. Per germline, CDR1 MNHEY and CDR2 SMNVEV (reference sequence). The CDR3 extends over 17 amino acids. In DNA form, the CDR3 reads TGTGCCAGCAGTGTACAGTCTGCCCCCAGGATTGCCACTGAAGCTTTCTTT. This gives the protein CASSVQSAPRIATEAFF.

The V call is TRBV6-2 or TRBV6-3, the J call TRBJ2-7, with TRBD2 matching over 11 bases. CDR3 length: 14 residues. With 6 bases clipped from V and 4 bases from J, the junction kept 5 bases outside the gene matches. Germline V gene sequence: CDR1 MNHEY, CDR2 SVGEGT. The CDR3 nucleotides read TGTGCCAGCAGCACTAGCGGGGGTCCGTACGAGCAGTACTTC. It codes for CASSTSGGPYEQYF.

V gene TRBV7-2 combines with J gene TRBJ2-3, with 13 bases fitting TRBD2. CDR1 SGHTA and CDR2 FQGNSA come from the germline V gene. CDR3 length equals 17 residues. Trimming removed 5 bases from V and 2 bases from J; junction bases left unmatched: 7. DNA for the CDR3: TGTGCCAGCAGCCCAGTGGGGACTAGCGGGGTCACAGATACGCAGTATTTT. Residues: CASSPVGTSGVTDTQYF.

The chain carries TRBV5-1 and TRBJ2-3, with D tentatively TRBD2 (6 bases). This CDR3 region has 16 residues. Trimming pared 0 bases from V and 0 bases from J, leaving 11 bases between. Germline values: CDR1 SGHRS, CDR2 YFSETQ. CDR3 sequence: CASSLGSLASTDTQYF. In DNA form, the CDR3 reads TGCGCCAGCAGCTTGGGGTCTCTAGCGAGCACAGATACGCAGTATTTT.

About this clone itself: One end of the junction does not line up with germline, which may come from a read error. The chain has TRBV7-2 and TRBJ2-1; TRBD2 matches 11 bases. This CDR3 comprises 16 residues. Germline loops: CDR1 SGHTA, CDR2 FQGNSA. The CDR3 loop reads CASSVAALAGDREQFF. CDR3 nucleotide sequence: TGTGCCAGCAGCGTAGCGGCACTAGCGGGGGACCGTGAGCAGTTCTTC.

V usage is TRBV29-1 and J usage is TRBJ2-7; 9 nucleotides line up with TRBD1. The length of the CDR3 is 13 residues. Per germline, CDR1 SQVTM and CDR2 ANQGSEA. Trimming cost V 6 bases and J 0 bases; bases outside gene matches: 3. The CDR3 spells CSVMTGGSYEQYF. The DNA for the CDR3 is TGCAGCGTGATGACAGGGGGCTCCTACGAGCAGTACTTC.

V and J are TRBV19 and TRBJ1-2; TRBD1 matches 7 bases. With 4 bases clipped from V and 4 bases from J, the junction kept 9 bases outside the gene matches. The CDR3 loop spans 15 amino acids. Germline CDR1 reads LNHDA; CDR2 reads SQIVND (reference sequence). The CDR3 DNA sequence: TGTGCCAGTAGTAGTCGACAGGGTCTGCGCTATGGCTACACCTTC. Translating it yields CASSSRQGLRYGYTF.

This clone was seen more than once but under ten times. This chain connects TRBV19 to TRBJ2-1, with 8 bases aligning to TRBD2. This CDR3 is 15 amino acids long. Looked up from germline, CDR1 is LNHDA and CDR2 is SQIVND (reference sequence). V lost 8 bases to trimming and J lost 0 bases; unmatched junction nucleotides: 6. CDR3 sequence reads: CASRLAGSSYNEQFF. The DNA for the CDR3 is TGTGCCAGTCGATTAGCGGGGAGCTCCTACAATGAGCAGTTCTTC.

This chain uses TRBV6-6 with TRBJ2-1; perhaps TRBD1 as D (5 bases). There are 14 residues in the CDR3. V gave up 7 bases and J gave up 6 bases, with 16 bases separating them. Germline V gene data show CDR1 as MNHNY and CDR2 as SVGAGI (reference sequence). The DNA of the CDR3 is TGTGCCAGCAACGTCGGTAGGCAGGGCAATGAGCAGTTCTTC. This sequence encodes CASNVGRQGNEQFF.

This chain joins TRBV27 and TRBJ2-3; D not resolved. V lost 5 bases, J lost 0 bases, and 9 bases lay in between. Germline values: CDR1 MNHEY, CDR2 SMNVEV (reference sequence). This CDR3 is 14 amino acids long. CDR3: CASSPPTSTDTQYF. The CDR3 coding sequence is TGTGCCAGCAGTCCCCCGACTAGCACAGATACGCAGTATTTT.

This clone was recorded a few times. This chain connects TRBV18 to TRBJ1-2; D perhaps matches TRBD1 (6 bases). The CDR3 is 14 residues long. From germline, CDR1 is KGHSH and CDR2 LQKENI. V gave up 4 bases and J gave up 8 bases, with 17 bases separating them. CDR3 sequence (DNA): TGTGCCAGCTCACTACAAGAGCAGGGGCAGGGCTACACCTTC. The encoded protein is CASSLQEQGQGYTF.

The CDR3 DNA follows: TGTGCCAGCAGCCAAGTGAGGACAGGGGGTTATGGCTACACCTTC. As protein: CASSQVRTGGYGYTF. J is TRBJ1-2 and V is TRBV4-2; 10 bases agree with TRBD1. After removal of 1 base from V and 5 bases from J, the junction contained 4 bases not matched to a gene. The CDR3 covers 15 residues. Per germline, CDR1 LGHNA and CDR2 YNFKEQ.

The CDR3 bases are TGTGCCAGTAGTATTGGGACAGTCTATGGCTACACCTTC. This translates into CASSIGTVYGYTF. The V and J genes are TRBV19 and TRBJ1-2; 7 bases line up with TRBD1. CDR1 is LNHDA and CDR2 is SQIVND in the germline V gene (reference sequence). This CDR3 region has 13 residues. Unmatched junction bases numbered 2, after V lost 3 bases and J lost 4 bases.

A word on this clone: Germline and junction disagree at one end, which may indicate a read error. V usage is TRBV7-9 and J usage is TRBJ1-1; D uncertain. The CDR3 loop spans 11 amino acids. Germline assignment: CDR1 SEHNR and CDR2 FQNEAQ (reference sequence). CDR3 residues: CASSLNSEAFF. In DNA, the CDR3 is TGTGCCAGCAGCTTGAACAGTGAAGCTTTCTTT.

This chain links TRBV4-2 with TRBJ1-2; D is possibly TRBD1 (5 bases). Germline assignment: CDR1 LGHNA and CDR2 YNFKEQ. Trimming cost V 2 bases and J 4 bases, with 14 bases left between them. The CDR3 extends over 15 amino acids. CDR3 residues: CASSQTHAQAYGYTF. As DNA, the CDR3 is TGTGCCAGCAGCCAAACCCATGCACAGGCCTATGGCTACACCTTC.

The V and J genes are TRBV11-2 and TRBJ2-7; 8 bases align to TRBD2. This CDR3 is built from 18 residues. V was clipped by 5 bases and J by 7 bases; unmatched bases: 22. Germline V gene sequence: CDR1 SGHAT, CDR2 FQNNGV. CDR3 in DNA: TGTGCCAGCAGCCCCAGAGGGGTAAGGGACTCCTCGGGGGGGGAGCAGTACTTC. Translation: CASSPRGVRDSSGGEQYF.

This clone was recorded a few times. The chain couples TRBV29-1 to TRBJ2-5; D remains ambiguous. The CDR3 length is 13 residues. V was trimmed by 7 bases and J by 4 bases, leaving 16 bases between them. Germline CDR1 reads SQVTM; CDR2 reads ANQGSEA. CDR3 nucleotide sequence: TGCAGCGCCCTTTCTTCGTCGGGAGAGACCCAGTACTTC. Amino acid sequence: CSALSSSGETQYF.

A note on this clone: Other DNA sequences in this sample translate to the same CDR3. This chain links TRBV24-1 with TRBJ2-2; tentatively, D is TRBD1 (6 bases). In germline, CDR1 is KGHDR, CDR2 SFDVKD. The ends were cut back, 9 bases at V and 3 bases at J, with 13 bases in the middle. The CDR3 runs to 14 residues. CDR3 DNA sequence: TGTGCCACCTCTGAGACAGGTCACACCGGGGAGCTGTTTTTT. This sequence encodes CATSETGHTGELFF.

The chain has TRBV29-1 and TRBJ1-1; D not resolved. The germline V gene has CDR1 SQVTM and CDR2 ANQGSEA. The CDR3 has 12 residues. V shed 7 bases and J shed 10 bases, with 19 bases lying between them. CDR3 sequence (DNA): TGCAGCGGAACCGTGGGGTATCGGGGAGCTTTCTTT. Its translation: CSGTVGYRGAFF.

The V gene is TRBV14, the J gene TRBJ2-1; D might be TRBD1 (6 bases). Germline V gene lookup returns CDR1 SGHDN and CDR2 FVKESK. V gave up 10 bases and J gave up 9 bases, with 16 bases separating them. This CDR3 has 12 residues. The CDR3 sequence is CANPDSRLEQFF. The CDR3 DNA reads as TGTGCCAATCCGGACAGCCGCCTTGAGCAGTTCTTC.

Many counts were recorded for this clone. Here the CDR3 reads CASSIGQGRTEAFF. As DNA, the CDR3 is TGTGCCAGTAGTATAGGACAGGGAAGGACTGAAGCTTTCTTT. The rearrangement links TRBV19 to TRBJ1-1, with TRBD1 matching over 7 bases. CDR3 length equals 14 residues. Germline V lookup: CDR1 LNHDA, CDR2 SQIVND (reference sequence). The ends lost 1 base at V and 5 bases at J; junction bases unmatched: 4.

This clone was detected only once. This chain connects TRBV19 to TRBJ2-5, with D hard to call. Germline lookup yields CDR1 LNHDA and CDR2 SQIVND (reference sequence). The CDR3 contains 16 residues. Trimming left V 3 bases short and J 4 bases short, with 18 bases between. The CDR3 coding sequence is TGTGCCAGTAGTATTTGGGCGTCACTTCCAAGAGAGACCCAGTACTTC. Its translation: CASSIWASLPRETQYF.

The chain has TRBV13 and TRBJ2-3, with D unresolved. The CDR3 length is 16 residues. V was trimmed by 2 bases and J by 0 bases, leaving 12 bases between them. Germline assignment: CDR1 PRHDT and CDR2 FYEKMQ (reference sequence). CDR3 sequence (DNA): TGTGCCAGCAGCTTACCCCACAGTTCTAGCACAGATACGCAGTATTTT. The encoded protein is CASSLPHSSSTDTQYF.

The count of this clone is one. This rearrangement joins TRBV7-2 to TRBJ1-1; D not resolved. This CDR3 has 14 amino acids. Germline V CDR1 and CDR2: SGHTA, FQGNSA. V was cut by 3 bases and J by 0 bases, with 8 bases left in between. For the CDR3, the DNA is TGTGCCAGCAGCTTTGACACGGTGAACACTGAAGCTTTCTTT. Encoded protein: CASSFDTVNTEAFF.

This clone was detected only a few times. The chain links TRBV9 to TRBJ1-1, with 8 nucleotides matching TRBD1. Per the germline V gene, CDR1 is SGDLS and CDR2 is YYNGEE. The CDR3 consists of 13 residues. V trimming: 3 bases; J trimming: 11 bases; junction bases outside the gene matches: 9. This chain's CDR3 is CASSARGGQDAFF. The CDR3 DNA reads as TGTGCCAGCAGCGCTAGGGGGGGACAGGATGCTTTCTTT.

This clone was seen only once. V gene TRBV25-1 combines with J gene TRBJ2-7; TRBD2 is a possible D gene (5 bases). The CDR3 length is 14 residues. Trimming shortened V by 2 bases and J by 2 bases, and 10 bases separated the two germline ends. From germline, CDR1 is MGHDK and CDR2 SYGVNS. CDR3 region: CASSEHLAPYEQYF. The CDR3 coding sequence is TGTGCCAGCAGTGAACATCTAGCCCCCTACGAGCAGTACTTC.